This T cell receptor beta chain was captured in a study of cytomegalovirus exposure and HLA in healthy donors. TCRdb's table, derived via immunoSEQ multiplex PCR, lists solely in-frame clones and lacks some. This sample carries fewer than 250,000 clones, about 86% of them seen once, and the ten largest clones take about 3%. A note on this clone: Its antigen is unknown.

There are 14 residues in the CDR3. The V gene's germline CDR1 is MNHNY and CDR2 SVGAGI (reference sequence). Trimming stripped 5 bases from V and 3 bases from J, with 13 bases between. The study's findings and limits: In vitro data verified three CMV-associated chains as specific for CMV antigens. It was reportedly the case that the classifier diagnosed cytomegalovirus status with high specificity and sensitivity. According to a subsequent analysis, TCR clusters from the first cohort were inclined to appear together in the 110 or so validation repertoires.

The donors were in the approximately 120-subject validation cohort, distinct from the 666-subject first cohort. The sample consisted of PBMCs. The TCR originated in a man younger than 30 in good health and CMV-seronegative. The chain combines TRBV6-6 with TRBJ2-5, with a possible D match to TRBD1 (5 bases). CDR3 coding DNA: TGTGCCAGCAGTCTCAGGACACTTAAAGAGACCCAGTACTTC. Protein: CASSLRTLKETQYF.